Listed here are 21 T cell receptor beta chains from one sample, sequenced in a study of cytomegalovirus exposure and HLA in healthy donors. Researchers ran the PCR with 60 Vbeta and 13 Jbeta primers. Repertoires were generated with immunoSEQ multiplex PCR, while TCRdb's copy carries only in-frame clones and drops some. Altogether some 65,000 clones are present, almost 80% being singletons, with the ten largest covering 3%. The source material was PBMCs. These receptors were taken from a girl aged 10 to 17 in good health and CMV-seropositive.

CDR3 residues: CASSLWRGAGSNQPQHF. For the CDR3, the DNA is TGTGCCAGCAGTTTATGGCGCGGGGCAGGAAGCAATCAGCCCCAGCATTTT. The genes are TRBV28 and TRBJ1-5; weak D call: TRBD1 (5 bases). Looked up from germline, CDR1 is MDHEN and CDR2 is SYDVKM. With 0 bases removed from V and 1 base from J, the gap between germline ends came to 13 bases. CDR3 size: 17 residues.

The count of this clone is one. The chain employs TRBV30 and TRBJ2-3, with 7 bases matching TRBD1. In germline, CDR1 is GTSNPN, CDR2 SVGIG (reference sequence). J gave up 1 base and V 3 bases, and 7 bases lay outside the gene matches. The CDR3 contains 15 residues. The CDR3: CAWSRQGFGTDTQYF. CDR3 DNA: TGTGCCTGGAGCCGACAGGGTTTTGGCACAGATACGCAGTATTTT.

This clone occurred once. This rearrangement joins TRBV2 to TRBJ2-1; 8 nucleotides agree with TRBD2. The junction had 8 bases not matched to a gene; V was cut back by 6 bases and J by 7 bases. CDR3 length equals 14 residues. The germline gives CDR1 SNHLY, CDR2 FYNNEI. As DNA, the CDR3 is TGTGCCAGCAGGTGGAGCGGGAGCTTAAATGAGCAGTTCTTC. Its protein is CASRWSGSLNEQFF.

The rearrangement links TRBV6-5 to TRBJ2-7, with D perhaps matching TRBD1 (5 bases). Between the trimmed V and J ends, which lost 5 bases and 2 bases, there was a span of 16 bases. The CDR3 covers 15 residues. The V gene's germline CDR1 is MNHEY and CDR2 SVGAGI. As DNA, the CDR3 is TGTGCCAGCAGTACCTCCTACAGGTTTGCCTACGAGCAGTACTTC. It translates to CASSTSYRFAYEQYF.

This chain connects TRBV4-1 to TRBJ2-7, with TRBD2 matching over 7 bases. The CDR3 spans 19 residues. Germline-derived CDR1 and CDR2 are MGHRA and YSYEKL. V was clipped by 4 bases and J by 0 bases; unmatched bases: 18. CDR3 DNA: TGCGCCAGCAGCCCAAAACACTCAAACCCCGGGACTACCTCCTACGAGCAGTACTTC. Residues: CASSPKHSNPGTTSYEQYF.

The chain uses TRBV30 and TRBJ1-5; no firm D call. V shed 2 bases and J shed 6 bases, with 11 bases lying between them. CDR3 size: 13 residues. The germline gives CDR1 GTSNPN, CDR2 SVGIG (reference sequence). Written as DNA, the CDR3 is TGTGCCTGGAGTCTGGTTCCCGGTCAGCCCCAGCATTTT. Its protein product is CAWSLVPGQPQHF.

The V and J genes are TRBV7-2 and TRBJ2-1; D possibly corresponds to TRBD2 (6 bases). V was pared by 1 base and J by 6 bases, with 16 bases between. Germline CDR1 reads SGHTA; CDR2 reads FQGNSA. The CDR3 is 16 residues long. The CDR3 spells CASSLDNLFGGNEQFF. The CDR3 region has the DNA TGTGCCAGCAGCTTAGACAACTTATTCGGGGGCAATGAGCAGTTCTTC.

The rearrangement uses TRBV19 and TRBJ2-1; TRBD1 is a possible D gene (6 bases). Trimming shortened V by 5 bases and J by 10 bases, and 18 bases separated the two germline ends. Looked up from germline, CDR1 is LNHDA and CDR2 is SQIVND (reference sequence). The CDR3 contains 14 residues. The CDR3 DNA follows: TGTGCCAGTAGTCCAAGACAGGCTATAGAAGAGCAGTTCTTC. This codes for CASSPRQAIEEQFF. The full variable domain, completed using reference TRBV19 and TRBJ2-1, is DGGITQSPKYLFRKEGQNVTLSCEQNLNHDAMYWYRQDPGQGLRLIYYSQIVNDFQKGDIAEGYSVSREKKESFPLTVTSAQKNPTAFYLCASSPRQAIEEQFFGPGTRLTVL.

The chain joins TRBV27 to TRBJ1-1; unclear D gene. The CDR3 length is 13 residues. The germline V gene encodes CDR1 MNHEY and CDR2 SMNVEV (reference sequence). V was cut by 5 bases and J by 10 bases, with 17 bases left in between. The CDR3 sequence: CASSPARGFTAFF. The CDR3 nucleotides read TGTGCCAGCAGTCCGGCCCGAGGTTTCACAGCTTTCTTT.

The gene calls are TRBV7-8 and TRBJ1-1; D may be TRBD1 (6 bases). Trimming cost V 6 bases and J 0 bases, with 11 bases left between them. This CDR3 region has 14 residues. Germline loops: CDR1 SGHVS, CDR2 FQNEAQ. CDR3 protein: CASRRGQLNTEAFF. The CDR3 nucleotides read TGTGCCAGCAGACGAGGACAGTTGAACACTGAAGCTTTCTTT. Filled out from reference TRBV7-8 and TRBJ1-1, the complete variable domain reads GAGVSQSPRYKVAKRGQDVALRCDPISGHVSLFWYQQALGQGPEFLTYFQNEAQLDKSGLPSDRFFAERPEGSVSTLKIQRTQQEDSAVYLCASRRGQLNTEAFFGQGTRLTVV.

The CDR3 sequence is CASRNSGRSSYEQYF. The CDR3 region has the DNA TGTGCCAGCAGGAATAGCGGGAGAAGTTCCTACGAGCAGTACTTC. This chain connects TRBV2 to TRBJ2-7, with 9 bases aligning to TRBD2. From germline, CDR1 is SNHLY and CDR2 FYNNEI. Trimming removed 6 bases from V and 1 base from J; junction bases left unmatched: 7. CDR3 length: 15 amino acids.

The chain has TRBV15 and TRBJ2-3, with D possibly being TRBD2 (5 bases). In germline, CDR1 is LNHNV, CDR2 YYDKDF (reference sequence). The CDR3 totals 15 residues. Trimming took off 1 base at V and 0 bases at J, with 8 bases between the two ends. The CDR3 DNA reads TGTGCCACCAGCAGAGGCGCGGGTAGCACAGATACGCAGTATTTT. Its protein product is CATSRGAGSTDTQYF. The full variable domain, with the rest looked up from reference TRBV15 and TRBJ2-3, is DAMVIQNPRYQVTQFGKPVTLSCSQTLNHNVMYWYQQKSSQAPKLLFHYYDKDFNNEADTPDNFQSRRPNTSFCFLDIRSPGLGDTAMYLCATSRGAGSTDTQYFGPGTRLTVL.

The chain employs TRBV19 and TRBJ1-2; D is perhaps TRBD1 (5 bases). Germline V gives CDR1 LNHDA, CDR2 SQIVND (reference sequence). CDR3 length: 14 amino acids. V lost 7 bases, J lost 5 bases, and 17 bases lay in between. The CDR3 DNA is TGTGCCAGTAACCTCCCGGGGGAGAGGTATGGCTACACCTTC. The encoded protein is CASNLPGERYGYTF. Complete variable domain (other parts from reference TRBV19 and TRBJ1-2): DGGITQSPKYLFRKEGQNVTLSCEQNLNHDAMYWYRQDPGQGLRLIYYSQIVNDFQKGDIAEGYSVSREKKESFPLTVTSAQKNPTAFYLCASNLPGERYGYTFGSGTRLTVV.

The gene calls are TRBV7-6 and TRBJ2-7; the D is unclear. Looked up from germline, CDR1 is SGHVS and CDR2 is FNYEAQ. V was clipped by 2 bases and J by 6 bases, with 14 bases between them. The CDR3 has 14 amino acids. CDR3 sequence (DNA): TGTGCCAGCAGCTTAAGAGAAGGAGTTTCCGAGCAGTACTTC. Protein: CASSLREGVSEQYF.

The chain combines TRBV5-1 with TRBJ1-4; 10 bases fit TRBD1. The length of the CDR3 is 15 residues. J lost 3 bases, V lost 4 bases, and 3 bases had no gene match. In germline, CDR1 is SGHRS, CDR2 YFSETQ. In nucleotides, the CDR3 is TGCGCCAGCAGCCCGGGACAGGGGTCTAATGAAAAACTGTTTTTT. Translating it yields CASSPGQGSNEKLFF.

V is TRBV5-1 and J is TRBJ2-3; a weak D match, TRBD1 (6 bases). This CDR3 region has 20 residues. Germline CDR1 reads SGHRS; CDR2 reads YFSETQ. The germline V and J ends were trimmed by 7 bases and 2 bases, with 32 bases remaining between them. CDR3 sequence: CASEKTGSRRGSLITDTQYF. The CDR3 DNA reads TGCGCCAGCGAGAAGACAGGCTCAAGGCGAGGGAGTCTTATCACAGATACGCAGTATTTT.

The chain carries TRBV4-1 and TRBJ1-2, with 9 nucleotides matching TRBD1. The trim removed 3 bases at V and 0 bases at J, leaving 11 bases unmatched. The CDR3 has 18 amino acids. Germline V CDR1 and CDR2: MGHRA, YSYEKL. DNA for the CDR3: TGCGCCAGCAGCCACGAAGGGGGGGGACAGGGTTCTAACTATGGCTACACCTTC. It yields the protein CASSHEGGGQGSNYGYTF.

The DNA for the CDR3 is TGTGCCTGGAGTGCGACGGGGGAGACCCAGTACTTC. Its protein product is CAWSATGETQYF. V is TRBV30 and J is TRBJ2-5, with D possibly matching TRBD2 (5 bases). The CDR3 is made up of 12 amino acids. V lost 1 base to trimming and J lost 5 bases, with 8 bases between them. The germline CDR1 and CDR2 sequences are GTSNPN and SVGIG (reference sequence).

The chain recombines TRBV7-9 with TRBJ1-1, with 9 bases that match TRBD1. The V and J ends lost 5 bases and 0 bases, in that order; junction bases with no gene match: 4. CDR3 size: 15 residues. Germline CDR1 and CDR2: SEHNR and FQNEAQ (reference sequence). CDR3 sequence reads: CASSAGQGLNTEAFF. The CDR3 bases are TGTGCCAGCAGCGCTGGACAGGGGTTGAACACTGAAGCTTTCTTT. Using reference TRBV7-9 and TRBJ1-1 for the parts outside the CDR3, the full variable domain is DTGVSQNPRHKITKRGQNVTFRCDPISEHNRLYWYRQTLGQGPEFLTYFQNEAQLEKSRLLSDRFSAERPKGSFSTLEIQRTEQGDSAMYLCASSAGQGLNTEAFFGQGTRLTVV.

The chain couples TRBV2 to TRBJ1-2, with D maybe TRBD1 (6 bases). Germline CDR1 and CDR2: SNHLY and FYNNEI. The CDR3 extends over 12 amino acids. V was shortened by 4 bases and J by 8 bases, with 11 bases between the two germline ends. The CDR3 DNA reads TGTGCCAGCAGTGCAAACAGGGACGGCTACACCTTC. Translating gives CASSANRDGYTF.

V gene TRBV6-5 combines with J gene TRBJ1-2; maybe TRBD1 (6 bases). Germline V gives CDR1 MNHEY, CDR2 SVGAGI. The CDR3 contains 13 residues. V was pared by 2 bases and J by 6 bases, with 10 bases between. The CDR3, as DNA: TGTGCCAGCAGTTACGGGGGGGCGGATGGCTACACCTTC. The encoded protein is CASSYGGADGYTF.